Each of the 6 T cell receptor beta chains below was sequenced from the same sample in a study of OX40 agonist ivuxolimab in advanced cancers. Using immunoSEQ multiplex PCR, the repertoire was profiled, and TCRdb retains in-frame clones only, with some absent. The data contain 25,000 to 30,000 clones, roughly 86% of them singletons. Sequencing was performed on CD4+ or CD8+ T cells sorted from blood, taken in a trial of the OX40 agonist ivuxolimab. These receptors came from an adult with an advanced solid tumor such as melanoma, head and neck, liver or kidney cancer.

This clone was seen a few times. The V gene is TRBV29-1, the J gene TRBJ1-1; no reliable D call. From germline, CDR1 is SQVTM and CDR2 ANQGSEA. This CDR3 comprises 13 residues. The V end lost 1 base, the J end lost 9 bases, and 15 bases lay between the germline ends. CDR3 amino acids: CSVEGLGLSQAFF. DNA for the CDR3: TGCAGCGTTGAAGGGCTAGGGTTGTCTCAAGCTTTCTTT. The variable domain in full, with the rest retrieved from reference TRBV29-1 and TRBJ1-1, is SAVISQKPSRDICQRGTSLTIQCQVDSQVTMMFWYRQQPGQSLTLIATANQGSEATYESGFVIDKFPISRPNLTFSTLTVSNMSPEDSSIYLCSVEGLGLSQAFFGQGTRLTVV.

The genes are TRBV7-9 and TRBJ1-1; tentatively, D is TRBD1 (6 bases). This CDR3 comprises 15 residues. Germline V gene data show CDR1 as SEHNR and CDR2 as FQNEAQ (reference sequence). Between the trimmed V and J ends, which lost 1 base and 0 bases, there was a span of 9 bases. Here the CDR3 reads CASSLGQGMNTEAFF. The CDR3 DNA reads TGTGCCAGCAGCTTAGGTCAGGGGATGAACACTGAAGCTTTCTTT.

The chain has TRBV6-5 and TRBJ2-7; 12 bases are a match to TRBD2. The CDR3 loop spans 15 amino acids. The ends lost 2 bases at V and 4 bases at J; junction bases unmatched: 3. The germline CDR1 and CDR2 sequences are MNHEY and SVGAGI. This CDR3 reads CASSYGLAGLYEQYF. CDR3 DNA sequence: TGTGCCAGCAGTTACGGACTAGCGGGGCTGTACGAGCAGTACTTC.

CDR3 DNA: TGTGCCAGCAGCTTCGTAACAGATACGCAGTATTTT. Protein product: CASSFVTDTQYF. The V gene is TRBV5-6, the J gene TRBJ2-3, with no clear D. From germline, CDR1 is SGHDT and CDR2 YYEEEE. The CDR3 has 12 amino acids. V was pared by 2 bases and J by 3 bases, with 4 bases between.

V is TRBV9 and J is TRBJ1-1, with D perhaps matching TRBD1 (6 bases). Trimming took off 3 bases at V and 4 bases at J, with 16 bases between the two ends. CDR3 length: 15 residues. Germline values: CDR1 SGDLS, CDR2 YYNGEE. The CDR3 spells CASSAGGGRSTEAFF. CDR3 in DNA: TGTGCCAGCAGCGCAGGAGGGGGGCGAAGCACTGAAGCTTTCTTT.

J is TRBJ2-7 and V is TRBV25-1; D is unresolved. CDR1 is MGHDK, CDR2 SYGVNS, per germline. CDR3 length: 12 residues. The V end lost 1 base, the J end lost 3 bases, and 4 bases lay between the germline ends. The CDR3 is CASSESVYEQYF. CDR3 DNA sequence: TGTGCCAGCAGTGAATCAGTCTACGAGCAGTACTTC.